Presented here are 20 T cell receptor beta chains from one specimen sequenced in a study of T cell responses to AZD1222 COVID-19 vaccine. The data were produced by immunoSEQ multiplex PCR, yet TCRdb's version contains in-frame clones alone and is incomplete. This sample has 150,000 to 200,000 clones; 87% occur once, and the top ten carry 2.6%. The source material was peripheral blood, sampled on day 0 of AZD1222 vaccination. The receptors were gathered from an adult in good health.

The V and J genes are TRBV6-5 and TRBJ2-7; either TRBD1 or TRBD2 may supply D (5 bases each). CDR3 length: 15 amino acids. Germline CDR1 is MNHEY and CDR2 is SVGAGI. Between the trimmed V and J ends, which lost 10 bases and 2 bases, there was a span of 21 bases. The CDR3 coding sequence is TGTGCCACTATAGAGACACGGGACGGTGCCTACGAGCAGTACTTC. As protein: CATIETRDGAYEQYF.

The chain has TRBV19 and TRBJ2-3; TRBD2 aligns across 10 bases. The CDR3 runs to 15 residues. With 5 bases clipped from V and 7 bases from J, the junction kept 9 bases outside the gene matches. The germline V gene encodes CDR1 LNHDA and CDR2 SQIVND (reference sequence). Here the CDR3 DNA reads TGTGCCAGTAGTGCCCTAGCGGGAGCTCTAAATACGCAGTATTTT. It translates to CASSALAGALNTQYF.

Worth noting for this clone: Sequence at one end of the junction differs from germline and may be a read error. The rearrangement joins TRBV5-5 to TRBJ2-3; D is ambiguous. The germline V gene has CDR1 SGHKS and CDR2 YYEKEE (reference sequence). The length of the CDR3 is 12 residues. In DNA form, the CDR3 reads TGTGCCAGCAGGTTGGGATCAGATACGCAGTATTTT. This codes for CASRLGSDTQYF.

This clone was observed a single time. This chain's CDR3 is CASSRGLAGGGEQYF. For the CDR3, the DNA is TGTGCCAGCAGCCGCGGACTAGCGGGAGGGGGCGAGCAGTACTTC. J is TRBJ2-7 and V is TRBV14; 15 nucleotides align to TRBD2. The length of the CDR3 is 15 residues. V lost 4 bases to trimming and J lost 6 bases; unmatched junction nucleotides: 4. Looked up from germline, CDR1 is SGHDN and CDR2 is FVKESK.

This clone appeared a single time. This sequence joins TRBV9 and TRBJ2-1; 8 bases agree with TRBD1. J was trimmed by 7 bases and V by 4 bases; bases with no gene match: 19. Germline-derived CDR1 and CDR2 are SGDLS and YYNGEE. CDR3 length: 18 amino acids. DNA of the CDR3: TGTGCCAGCAGCCCCGGAAAAAGCCAGGGGGCGCGTAATAATGAGCAGTTCTTC. Protein sequence: CASSPGKSQGARNNEQFF.

The J gene is TRBJ2-7, the V gene TRBV19, with D unclear. This CDR3 is built from 12 residues. CDR1 and CDR2 from the germline V gene are LNHDA and SQIVND (reference sequence). The V and J ends lost 2 bases and 4 bases respectively, with 6 bases between them. CDR3 sequence: CASSIYGYEQYF. In nucleotides, the CDR3 is TGTGCCAGTAGTATATATGGGTACGAGCAGTACTTC.

The V call is TRBV5-1, the J call TRBJ1-3; TRBD1 agrees at 9 bases. The length of the CDR3 is 14 residues. The ends lost 5 bases at V and 2 bases at J; junction bases unmatched: 2. CDR1 is SGHRS, CDR2 YFSETQ, per germline. The CDR3 loop is CASRTGGTGNTIYF. As DNA, the CDR3 is TGCGCCAGCAGGACAGGGGGGACTGGAAACACCATATATTTT.

The V gene is TRBV10-2, the J gene TRBJ2-1, with D perhaps assigned TRBD1 or TRBD2 (6 bases each). This CDR3 is 16 amino acids long. V lost 2 bases and J lost 1, with 12 bases in between. Germline V CDR1 and CDR2: WSHSY, SAAADI. The CDR3 DNA follows: TGCGCCAGCAGTGAGCGGGGGCACTATTCCTACAATGAGCAGTTCTTC. This translates into CASSERGHYSYNEQFF.

This clone was seen a few times. The V call is TRBV19, the J call TRBJ1-1; 7 bases are shared with TRBD1. With V trimmed by 7 bases and J by 2 bases, 4 bases remained unmatched. CDR3 length: 13 amino acids. Germline-derived CDR1 and CDR2 are LNHDA and SQIVND (reference sequence). DNA for the CDR3: TGTGCCAGTAAAGACAGGGTTAACACTGAAGCTTTCTTT. Residues: CASKDRVNTEAFF.

The rearrangement joins TRBV19 to TRBJ2-3; D is possibly TRBD1 (7 bases). This CDR3 is 15 amino acids long. Trimming stripped 3 bases from V and 0 bases from J, with 10 bases between. Germline loops: CDR1 LNHDA, CDR2 SQIVND (reference sequence). The CDR3 reads CASSMEGASTDTQYF. The CDR3 DNA sequence: TGTGCCAGTAGTATGGAGGGGGCCAGCACAGATACGCAGTATTTT. The full variable domain, rest sourced from reference TRBV19 and TRBJ2-3, is DGGITQSPKYLFRKEGQNVTLSCEQNLNHDAMYWYRQDPGQGLRLIYYSQIVNDFQKGDIAEGYSVSREKKESFPLTVTSAQKNPTAFYLCASSMEGASTDTQYFGPGTRLTVL.

The CDR3 nucleotides read TGCGCCAGCGGGCGCGACAGGGGGCGCAGTGGCACCGGGGAGCTGTTTTTT. Translation gives CASGRDRGRSGTGELFF. The chain employs TRBV4-1 and TRBJ2-2, with TRBD1 matching over 10 bases. The germline V gene has CDR1 MGHRA and CDR2 YSYEKL. Trimming at V came to 8 bases and at J to 4 bases, leaving 13 bases not matched to a gene. This CDR3 region has 17 residues.

The J gene is TRBJ2-3, the V gene TRBV28; the match to TRBD2 covers 8 bases. The germline V gene has CDR1 MDHEN and CDR2 SYDVKM. V lost 2 bases, J lost 2 bases, and 3 bases stayed unmatched. The CDR3 runs to 15 residues. CDR3 loop: CASSLIAGTTDTQYF. CDR3 coding DNA: TGTGCCAGCAGTTTAATAGCGGGAACCACAGATACGCAGTATTTT.

The rearrangement uses TRBV9 and TRBJ2-7, with D possibly matching TRBD2 (8 bases). Germline values: CDR1 SGDLS, CDR2 YYNGEE. With 0 bases removed from V and 5 bases from J, the gap between germline ends came to 21 bases. This CDR3 region has 17 residues. The DNA of the CDR3 is TGTGCCAGCAGCGTAGGGGCGGGGGGAGACAGGGACAACGAGCAGTACTTC. As protein: CASSVGAGGDRDNEQYF.

The genes are TRBV14 and TRBJ2-2; 9 bases line up with TRBD2. CDR1 is SGHDN and CDR2 is FVKESK in the germline V gene. The junction had 7 bases not matched to a gene; V was cut back by 1 base and J by 4 bases. The CDR3 has 17 residues. The CDR3 DNA is TGTGCCAGCAGCCAAGTTGGGGCGGGAGGGCCCACCGGGGAGCTGTTTTTT. It encodes CASSQVGAGGPTGELFF.

This rearrangement joins TRBV19 to TRBJ2-5, with 15 nucleotides matching TRBD2. V lost 5 bases, J lost 4 bases, and 5 bases stayed unmatched. Germline lookup yields CDR1 LNHDA and CDR2 SQIVND (reference sequence). The CDR3 is 16 amino acids. The CDR3 here is CASSLGLAGGRETQYF. The CDR3 coding sequence is TGTGCCAGTAGTCTCGGACTAGCGGGAGGGCGAGAGACCCAGTACTTC.

This sequence joins TRBV6-5 and TRBJ2-1, with a tentative D call TRBD2 (6 bases). The CDR3 is 15 residues long. The germline V gene encodes CDR1 MNHEY and CDR2 SVGAGI. V was pared by 4 bases and J by 4 bases, with 14 bases between. CDR3 sequence: CASSWSGAGYNEQFF. The CDR3 coding sequence is TGTGCCAGCAGTTGGTCTGGGGCGGGGTACAATGAGCAGTTCTTC.

The J gene is TRBJ2-7, the V gene TRBV29-1, with D maybe TRBD1 (7 bases). V was cut by 7 bases and J by 4 bases, with 14 bases left in between. Germline V CDR1 and CDR2: SQVTM, ANQGSEA. This CDR3 comprises 12 residues. CDR3 coding DNA: TGCAGCGCCGGAGGGGGCTTATACGAGCAGTACTTC. Amino acids: CSAGGGLYEQYF.

The chain links TRBV9 to TRBJ2-1, with D possibly matching TRBD2 (6 bases). The CDR3 is 13 amino acids. Germline V lookup: CDR1 SGDLS, CDR2 YYNGEE. Trimming cost V 3 bases and J 10 bases, with 14 bases left between them. The CDR3 DNA sequence: TGTGCCAGCAGCGGGGGAACTAGCTTGGAGCAGTTCTTC. This gives the protein CASSGGTSLEQFF.

This clone was counted between two and nine times. The chain has TRBV28 and TRBJ2-5; TRBD2 aligns across 8 bases. The germline V gene encodes CDR1 MDHEN and CDR2 SYDVKM. The V gene end was trimmed by 7 bases and the J gene end by 3 bases; junction bases not matched to a gene: 10. The CDR3 is 15 amino acids. The CDR3 DNA follows: TGTGCCAGCACTTTCAACCGGGGGGGCAAAGAGACCCAGTACTTC. Protein: CASTFNRGGKETQYF.

This clone appeared once. This likely comes from a read error, as the CDR3 has no conserved phenylalanine or tryptophan at its end. The DNA is left out, because the CDR3 cannot be placed on it with certainty; the CDR3 is given as TCRdb lists it. V is TRBV30 and J is TRBJ2-4; the table's D call of TRBD1 was not tested on the DNA. Inclusive of both ends, the CDR3 amounts to 9 amino acids. Germline CDR1 reads GTSNPN; CDR2 reads SVGIG (reference sequence). The CDR3 here is CAWMAPGKV.